The T cell receptor beta chain described here comes from a study of T cells in Graves' hyperthyroidism and ophthalmopathy. Germline CDR1 and CDR2: SGHAT and FQNNGV. The V and J ends lost 0 bases and 5 bases, in that order; junction bases with no gene match: 4. The CDR3 runs to 15 residues. What was amplified from RNA transcripts were TCR beta CDR3 regions. Primed by the HTBI set, a first-round RT-PCR was run on the TCR CDR3. TCRdb re-derived calls from the multiplex PCR reads in MiXCR, one entry per CDR3 protein. The sample holds hundreds of thousands of distinct CDR3 sequences, approximately 40% seen once.

The clonotype comes from a man younger than 35 with Graves' hyperthyroidism. What was sequenced was blood. The V gene is TRBV11-2, the J gene TRBJ2-5; 9 bases line up with TRBD2. CDR3 nucleotides: TGTGCCAGCAGCTTAGAGAGGACTAGCGTGGAGACCCAGTACTTC. Translated: CASSLERTSVETQYF. The full variable domain, in which reference TRBV11-2 and TRBJ2-5 provide the parts outside the CDR3, is EAGVAQSPRYKIIEKRQSVAFWCNPISGHATLYWYQQILGQGPKLLIQFQNNGVVDDSQLPKDRFSAERLKGVDSTLKIQPAKLEDSAVYLCASSLERTSVETQYFGPGTRLLVL.